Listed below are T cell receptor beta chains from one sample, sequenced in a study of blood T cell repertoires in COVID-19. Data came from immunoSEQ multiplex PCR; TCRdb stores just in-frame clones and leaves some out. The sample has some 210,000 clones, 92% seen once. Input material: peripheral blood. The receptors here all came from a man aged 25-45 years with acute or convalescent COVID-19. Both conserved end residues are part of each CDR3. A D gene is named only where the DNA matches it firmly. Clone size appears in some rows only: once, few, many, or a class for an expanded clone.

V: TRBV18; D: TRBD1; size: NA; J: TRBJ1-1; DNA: TGTGCCAGCTCACGGAACCGACTCGACAGGGTCTGGAACACTGAAGCTTTCTTT; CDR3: CASSRNRLDRVWNTEAFF
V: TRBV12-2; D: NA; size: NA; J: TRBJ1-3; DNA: TGTGCAAGTCGCTTAGTGGTCCAACAGGGCTCCTCTGGAAACACCATATATTTT; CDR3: CASRLVVQQGSSGNTIYF
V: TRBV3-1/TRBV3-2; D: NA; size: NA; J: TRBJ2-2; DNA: TGTGCCAGCAGCCGATCGACAGGGGACGGGGGGATAAGGGCCGGGGAGCTGTTTTTT; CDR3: CASSRSTGDGGIRAGELFF
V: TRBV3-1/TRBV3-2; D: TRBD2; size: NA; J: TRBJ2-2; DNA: TGTGCCAGCAGACGGGGGGGGATCGGGGAGCTGTTTTTT; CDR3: CASRRGGIGELFF
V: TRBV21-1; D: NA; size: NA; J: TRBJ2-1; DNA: TGTGCCAGCTGGAGTTTAGGAGACTACAATGAGCAGTTCTTC; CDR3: CASWSLGDYNEQFF
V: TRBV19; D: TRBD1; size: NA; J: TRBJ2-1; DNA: TGTGCCAGTAGTGGGACAGGGGAGCAGTTCTTC; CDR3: CASSGTGEQFF
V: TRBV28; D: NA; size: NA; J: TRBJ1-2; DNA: TGTGCCAGCAGTTTAGCCTCCCGGAAAGGGGGTAATGGCTACACCTTC; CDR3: CASSLASRKGGNGYTF
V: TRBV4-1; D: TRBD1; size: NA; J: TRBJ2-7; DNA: TGCGCCAGCAGCCATCCGGGACAGGGGAAGGACGAGCAGTACTTC; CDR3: CASSHPGQGKDEQYF
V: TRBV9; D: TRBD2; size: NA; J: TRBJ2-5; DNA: TGTGCCAGCAGCGGGAGCCAGGCGGGGGGGCAAAGTCAAGAGACCCAGTACTTC; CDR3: CASSGSQAGGQSQETQYF
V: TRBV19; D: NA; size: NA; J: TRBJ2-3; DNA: TGTGCCAGGGGAGAACCGGGTCGATGCACAGATACGCAGTATTTT; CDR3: CARGEPGRCTDTQYF
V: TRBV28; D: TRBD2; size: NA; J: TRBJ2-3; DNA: TGTGCCAGCAGTTTTGCGGGGGGCGGCACAGATACGCAGTATTTT; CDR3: CASSFAGGGTDTQYF
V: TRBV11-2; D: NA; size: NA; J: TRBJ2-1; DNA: TGTGCCAGCAGCTTAGGTAGCCCAGCCTACAATGAGCAGTTCTTC; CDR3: CASSLGSPAYNEQFF
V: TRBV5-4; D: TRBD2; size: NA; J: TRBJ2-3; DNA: TGTGCCAGCAGCCTCAAGCGGGGGGGCACAGATACGCAGTATTTT; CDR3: CASSLKRGGTDTQYF
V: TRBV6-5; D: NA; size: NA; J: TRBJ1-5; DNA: TGTGCCAGCCACAATAGGGGTAGGAAGCCCCAGCATTTT; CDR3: CASHNRGRKPQHF
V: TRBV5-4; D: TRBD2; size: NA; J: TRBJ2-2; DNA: TGTGCCAGCAGCCCTACCTATGGGGGTGGGCTAGCGGGCACCGGGGAGCTGTTTTTT; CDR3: CASSPTYGGGLAGTGELFF
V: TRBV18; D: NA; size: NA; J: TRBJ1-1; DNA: TGTGCCAGCTCACCAAAGGAGTGGCACACTGAAGCTTTCTTT; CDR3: CASSPKEWHTEAFF
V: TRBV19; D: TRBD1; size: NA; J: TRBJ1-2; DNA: TGTGCCAGTAGTGCCCTAGAGTCGGGACAGGGGGCCAGTAGCTACACCTTC; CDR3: CASSALESGQGASSYTF
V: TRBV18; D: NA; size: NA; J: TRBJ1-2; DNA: TGTGCCAGCTCGCGGGGGGTCTATGGCTACACCTTC; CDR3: CASSRGVYGYTF
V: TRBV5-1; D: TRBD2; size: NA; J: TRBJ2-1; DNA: TGCGCCAGCAGCACCAGCGGGAGGGCCTCCAATGAGCAGTTCTTC; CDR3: CASSTSGRASNEQFF
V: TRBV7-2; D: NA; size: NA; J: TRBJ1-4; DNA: TGTGCCAGCAGCCTTGGACAGCGAGCTGAAAAACTGTTTTTT; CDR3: CASSLGQRAEKLFF
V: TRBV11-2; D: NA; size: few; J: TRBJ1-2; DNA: TGTGCCAGCAGCCCCTCCTCCACAGGAGTGGGCTATGGCTACACCTTC; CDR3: CASSPSSTGVGYGYTF
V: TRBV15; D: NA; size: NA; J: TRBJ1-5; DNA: TGTGCCACCACCACTACACAGGGCAGGTTGAGTCAGCCCCAGCATTTT; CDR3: CATTTTQGRLSQPQHF
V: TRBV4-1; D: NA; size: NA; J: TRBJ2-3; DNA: TGCGCCAGCAGCCAAGAGTCAGGACAGAGCTCTAGCACAGATACGCAGTATTTT; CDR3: CASSQESGQSSSTDTQYF
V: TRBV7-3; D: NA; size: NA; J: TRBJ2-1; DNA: TGTGCCAGCAGCCCCTTGGGGGGGCGTGGTCCTTACAATGAGCAGTTCTTC; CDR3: CASSPLGGRGPYNEQFF
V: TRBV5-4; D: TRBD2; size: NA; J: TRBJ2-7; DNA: TGTGCCAGCAGCTCGGCGGCTAGCGGGAGAAACCTTTACGAGCAGTACTTC; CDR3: CASSSAASGRNLYEQYF
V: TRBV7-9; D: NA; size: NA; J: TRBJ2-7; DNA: TGTGCCAGCAGCTTACTTAGCTTACCCTACGAGCAGTACTTC; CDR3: CASSLLSLPYEQYF
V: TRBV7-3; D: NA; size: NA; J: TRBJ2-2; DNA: TGTGCCAGCAGCTTAACGACTAGAGGCACCGGGGAGCTGTTTTTT; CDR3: CASSLTTRGTGELFF
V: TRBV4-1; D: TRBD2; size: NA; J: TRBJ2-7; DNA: TGCGCCAGCAGCCCGCTCGATTCTCGGCTAGCGGGCTACGAGCAGTACTTC; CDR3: CASSPLDSRLAGYEQYF
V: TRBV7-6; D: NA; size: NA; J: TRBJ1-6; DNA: TGTGCCAGCACCCTCCTGGGGGGATCGGGAAATTCACCCCTCCACTTT; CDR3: CASTLLGGSGNSPLHF
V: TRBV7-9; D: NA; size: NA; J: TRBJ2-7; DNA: TGTGCCAGCAGCCCCAGGGCCCTCCCTGCGCACGAGCAGTACTTC; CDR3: CASSPRALPAHEQYF
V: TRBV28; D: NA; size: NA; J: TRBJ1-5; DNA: TGTGCCAGCAGTAAAACCGGGACAAGGCGTCAGCCCCAGCATTTT; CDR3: CASSKTGTRRQPQHF
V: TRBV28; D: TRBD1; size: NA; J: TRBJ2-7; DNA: TGTGCCAGCAGCCGACAGGGGGCGAGGGAGCAGTACTTC; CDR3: CASSRQGAREQYF
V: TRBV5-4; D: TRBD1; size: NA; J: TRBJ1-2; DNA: TGTGCCAGCAGCTTGGAACAGGGGAGAAACTATGGCTACACCTTC; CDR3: CASSLEQGRNYGYTF
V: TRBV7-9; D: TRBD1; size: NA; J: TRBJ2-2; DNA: TGTGCCAGCAGCTTAAGCCCGGGACAGTACACCGGGGAGCTGTTTTTT; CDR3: CASSLSPGQYTGELFF
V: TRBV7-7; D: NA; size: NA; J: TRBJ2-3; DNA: TGTGCTAGCAGCTTAGGCGGGGTTAGCACAGATACGCAGTATTTT; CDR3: CASSLGGVSTDTQYF
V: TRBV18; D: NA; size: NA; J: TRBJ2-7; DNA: TGTGCCAGCTCAGCCTCAGGGTACGAGCAGTACTTC; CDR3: CASSASGYEQYF
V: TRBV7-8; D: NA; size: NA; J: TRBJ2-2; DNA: TGTGCCAGCAGCTTAATCCTCAGTGGGAGTAGTTACGGGGAGCTGTTTTTT; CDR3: CASSLILSGSSYGELFF
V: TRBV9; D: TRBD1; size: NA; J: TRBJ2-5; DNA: TGTGCCAGCAGCGTAAGGACAGGGGGCGAGGAGACCCAGTACTTC; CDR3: CASSVRTGGEETQYF
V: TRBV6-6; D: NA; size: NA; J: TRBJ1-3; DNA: TGTGCCAGCAGTCCAGCCGGGGACACCATATATTTT; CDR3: CASSPAGDTIYF
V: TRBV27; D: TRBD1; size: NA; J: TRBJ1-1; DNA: TGTGCCTCAACAGCCAGGGGGCTAGTGAACACTGAAGCTTTCTTT; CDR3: CASTARGLVNTEAFF
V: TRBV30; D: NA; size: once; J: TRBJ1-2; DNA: TGTGCCTGGAGCCCACAGTCTAACTATGGCTACACCTTC; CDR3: CAWSPQSNYGYTF
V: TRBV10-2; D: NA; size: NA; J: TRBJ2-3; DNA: TGCGCCACCGGGTTGGATACGCAGTATTTT; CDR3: CATGLDTQYF
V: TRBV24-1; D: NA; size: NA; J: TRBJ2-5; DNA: TGTGCCACCAGTGATTTTCGAGGCCCCCAAGAGACCCAGTACTTC; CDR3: CATSDFRGPQETQYF